A single sample is the source of the 25 T cell receptor beta chains below, sequenced in a study of CD8 T cells in ankylosing spondylitis. Their antigen targets remain unknown. General study results and limits: For ankylosing spondylitis blood, a TCR beta motif of 7 to 9 highly homologous variants appeared characteristic.

TCRdb reanalysed the 5' RACE reads using MiXCR and keeps one entry per CDR3 protein. The table has about 540,000 distinct CDR3 sequences, about an eighth seen once; the top ten hold 6.5% to 7%. The sequenced sample was blood, either unsorted or a sorted T cell fraction (not recorded which). The receptors were gathered from a male donor with ankylosing spondylitis.

The chain is built from TRBV5-1 and TRBJ1-5, with 7 bases matching TRBD1. This CDR3 contains 14 residues. Germline V gene data show CDR1 as SGHRS and CDR2 as YFSETQ. Trimming removed 0 bases from V and 8 bases from J; junction bases left unmatched: 5. CDR3 DNA: TGCGCCAGCAGCTTGGGGGACAGCTTGGAGCCCCAGCATTTT. Protein: CASSLGDSLEPQHF.

This clonotype was found a few times. This chain links TRBV12-5 with TRBJ2-1, with D perhaps matching TRBD1 or TRBD2 (6 bases each). CDR1 LGHNT and CDR2 FRNRAP come from the germline V gene. V lost 2 bases and J lost 9, with 11 bases in between. The CDR3 loop spans 13 amino acids. The CDR3 is CASGLSEGGEQFF. The CDR3 DNA reads TGTGCTAGTGGTTTGTCGGAGGGGGGTGAGCAGTTCTTC.

This clonotype has at least ten counts. V usage is TRBV9 and J usage is TRBJ2-2; D may match TRBD1 or TRBD2 (5 bases each). Trimming took 0 bases from V and 5 from J, leaving 5 bases between them. CDR3 length: 13 amino acids. Germline-derived CDR1 and CDR2 are SGDLS and YYNGEE. The DNA for the CDR3 is TGTGCCAGCAGCGTAGGGGGGACCGGGGAGCTGTTTTTT. The encoded protein is CASSVGGTGELFF.

The chain has TRBV20-1 and TRBJ2-1, with 9 bases that match TRBD1. With V trimmed by 6 bases and J by 0 bases, 6 bases remained unmatched. The CDR3 length is 15 residues. CDR1 is DFQATT and CDR2 is SNEGSKA in the germline V gene (reference sequence). As DNA, the CDR3 is TGCAGTGCACGGACAGGGGTTGGCTCCTACAATGAGCAGTTCTTC. It is translated as CSARTGVGSYNEQFF.

This clonotype was detected many times. The chain employs TRBV12-3 or TRBV12-4 and TRBJ1-2; 7 bases agree with TRBD1. The CDR3 length is 13 residues. V shed 6 bases, J shed 8 bases, and the junction held 9 bases outside the gene matches. CDR3 amino acids: CASRRDSRQGYTF. The CDR3, as DNA: TGTGCCAGCAGAAGGGACAGCCGGCAGGGCTACACCTTC.

V is TRBV25-1 and J is TRBJ1-6; tentatively, D is TRBD1 (6 bases). The CDR3 has 15 amino acids. Trimming removed 1 base from V and 6 bases from J, with 10 bases in between. CDR1 is MGHDK, CDR2 SYGVNS, per germline. The CDR3: CASSESQGFNSPLHF. In nucleotides, the CDR3 is TGTGCCAGCAGTGAATCACAGGGTTTTAATTCACCCCTCCACTTT.

The table lists this clonotype with a few counts. The chain is built from TRBV3-1 and TRBJ2-1; D is perhaps TRBD2 (6 bases). V dropped 7 bases and J dropped 9 bases, with 19 bases sitting between them. Germline V lookup: CDR1 LGHDT, CDR2 YNNKEL (reference sequence). The CDR3 covers 14 residues. CDR3 sequence: CASTRGWRDGEQFF. The CDR3 nucleotides are TGTGCCAGCACCAGAGGGTGGCGGGACGGTGAGCAGTTCTTC.

This clonotype was counted only a few times. The V gene is TRBV12-3 or TRBV12-4, the J gene TRBJ2-1, with D perhaps matching TRBD2 (5 bases). CDR3 length: 11 amino acids. V lost 5 bases and J 13 bases, leaving 12 bases between the germline ends. The CDR3: CASSPLGAQFF. In nucleotides, the CDR3 is TGTGCCAGCAGTCCTCTGGGAGCTCAGTTCTTC.

The V call is TRBV6-5, the J call TRBJ2-7, with 15 bases fitting TRBD2. Germline V gene data show CDR1 as MNHEY and CDR2 as SVGAGI. This CDR3 region has 17 residues. Trimming took 0 bases from V and 5 from J; bases not matched to a gene: 5. The CDR3: CASSYSGLAGGQNEQYV. For the CDR3, the DNA is TGTGCCAGCAGTTACTCTGGACTAGCGGGAGGGCAGAACGAGCAGTACGTC.

This clonotype showed up many times. The rearrangement joins TRBV29-1 to TRBJ1-1, with D possibly TRBD1 on 5 matching bases. This CDR3 comprises 13 residues. Trimming removed 7 bases at V and 2 bases at J, with 14 bases between. In germline, CDR1 is SQVTM, CDR2 ANQGSEA. The CDR3 coding sequence is TGCAGCGCGGCTCAGGGAACTAACACTGAAGCTTTCTTT. Its translation is CSAAQGTNTEAFF.

This clonotype was recorded once. This could be a read error, since a much larger clone is one nucleotide away. The chain carries TRBV12-3 or TRBV12-4 and TRBJ1-5, with D perhaps TRBD1 (5 bases). The CDR3 sequence is 12 residues long. V was clipped by 5 bases and J by 6 bases, with 8 bases between them. The CDR3 loop reads CASSPRVQPQHF. CDR3 nucleotides: TGTGCCAGCAGTCCCAGGGTTCAGCCCCAGCATTTT.

This clonotype was counted between two and nine times. The rearrangement joins TRBV20-1 to TRBJ2-7; 9 nucleotides align to TRBD2. Germline V gives CDR1 DFQATT, CDR2 SNEGSKA (reference sequence). Trimming removed 5 bases from V and 1 base from J; junction bases left unmatched: 6. There are 14 residues in the CDR3. In DNA form, the CDR3 reads TGCAGTGCTTTAGCGGGAGAAGGGTCCTACGAGCAGTACTTC. Encoded protein: CSALAGEGSYEQYF.

This clonotype was detected only a few times. V usage is TRBV5-1 and J usage is TRBJ2-5, with 10 positions matching TRBD1. The V segment lost 2 bases and the J segment 5 bases; nucleotides outside the gene matches: 9. CDR3 length equals 16 residues. CDR1 and CDR2 (germline): SGHRS, YFSETQ. The DNA of the CDR3 is TGCGCCAGCAGCTTAGACCCGGGACAGGGGAAGGAGACCCAGTACTTC. It specifies CASSLDPGQGKETQYF.

This clonotype was counted between two and nine times. The CDR3 spells CASSTSGLAELNEQFF. The CDR3 nucleotides read TGCGCCAGCAGCACATCCGGACTAGCGGAGCTCAATGAGCAGTTCTTC. The V and J genes are TRBV5-1 and TRBJ2-1, with 10 bases identical to TRBD2. The CDR3 runs 16 residues. CDR1 is SGHRS, CDR2 YFSETQ, per germline. With 4 bases clipped from V and 6 bases from J, the junction kept 10 bases outside the gene matches.

This clonotype was recorded many times. The rearrangement links TRBV3-1 to TRBJ2-1, with TRBD2 matching 11 bases. The V gene end was trimmed by 1 base and the J gene end by 5 bases; junction bases not matched to a gene: 7. The CDR3 length is 17 residues. The germline gives CDR1 LGHDT, CDR2 YNNKEL (reference sequence). The CDR3 sequence: CASSQVTSGSSNNEQFF. In DNA, the CDR3 is TGTGCCAGCAGCCAAGTCACTAGCGGGAGCTCTAACAATGAGCAGTTCTTC.

The chain employs TRBV20-1 and TRBJ1-4, with D uncertain. Trimming pared 6 bases from V and 0 bases from J, leaving 11 bases between. Looked up from germline, CDR1 is DFQATT and CDR2 is SNEGSKA (reference sequence). CDR3 length: 14 residues. The CDR3 spells CSARPPPTNEKLFF. CDR3 coding DNA: TGCAGTGCCCGCCCCCCCCCAACTAATGAAAAACTGTTTTTT.

This clonotype was counted a few times. J is TRBJ1-5 and V is TRBV20-1; a weak D match, TRBD1 (5 bases). V lost 3 bases and J 2 bases, leaving 23 bases between the germline ends. Germline V gene lookup returns CDR1 DFQATT and CDR2 SNEGSKA (reference sequence). This CDR3 has 18 amino acids. CDR3 sequence: CSASQAAGSLLGNQPQHF. CDR3 sequence (DNA): TGCAGTGCTAGTCAGGCGGCAGGGTCCCTTTTGGGCAATCAGCCCCAGCATTTT.

The rearrangement joins TRBV15 to TRBJ2-1; 8 bases are a match to TRBD1. The CDR3 loop spans 17 amino acids. V was pared by 0 bases and J by 5 bases, with 9 bases of the junction left unmatched. Germline V gene data show CDR1 as LNHNV and CDR2 as YYDKDF (reference sequence). The CDR3 protein is CATSRDLPGQGNNEQFF. The CDR3 DNA is TGTGCCACCAGCAGAGATCTCCCCGGACAGGGAAACAATGAGCAGTTCTTC.

The table lists this clonotype with a few counts. CDR3 residues: CSASPGHFSTGELFF. The CDR3, as DNA: TGCAGTGCTAGCCCGGGACACTTCTCCACCGGGGAGCTGTTTTTT. The chain combines TRBV20-1 with TRBJ2-2, with D perhaps TRBD1 (6 bases). With 3 bases removed from V and 4 bases from J, the gap between germline ends came to 15 bases. The length of the CDR3 is 15 residues. Per the germline V gene, CDR1 is DFQATT and CDR2 is SNEGSKA (reference sequence).

This clonotype has more than one count but fewer than ten. The chain joins TRBV2 to TRBJ1-1; TRBD1 aligns across 9 bases. The V segment lost 5 bases and the J segment 3 bases; nucleotides outside the gene matches: 4. The CDR3 runs to 14 residues. In germline, CDR1 is SNHLY, CDR2 FYNNEI. The CDR3 sequence: CASSLQGADTEAFF. The CDR3 coding sequence is TGTGCCAGCAGTCTACAGGGGGCCGACACTGAAGCTTTCTTT.

This clonotype was recorded a few times. The rearrangement joins TRBV18 to TRBJ1-1; TRBD1 matches at 8 bases. The CDR3 is 13 amino acids. The germline V gene encodes CDR1 KGHSH and CDR2 LQKENI. Germline trimming cut 3 bases from V and 7 bases from J; bases unmatched to any gene: 4. The CDR3 reads CASSPYRGDEAFF. The CDR3 nucleotides read TGTGCCAGCTCACCCTACAGGGGGGATGAAGCTTTCTTT.

This clonotype was seen a handful of times. This chain links TRBV6-5 with TRBJ1-5; TRBD1 aligns across 7 bases. V lost 0 bases to trimming and J lost 9 bases; unmatched junction nucleotides: 14. The CDR3 has 17 amino acids. Looked up from germline, CDR1 is MNHEY and CDR2 is SVGAGI. The CDR3 bases are TGTGCCAGCAGTTACTCATTCCAGGGGGGCGGCTGGCTGCCCCAGCATTTT. This encodes CASSYSFQGGGWLPQHF.

This clonotype showed up just a few times. The chain uses TRBV19 and TRBJ2-1; D is unresolved. The CDR3 is 13 residues long. Germline lookup yields CDR1 LNHDA and CDR2 SQIVND (reference sequence). V was clipped by 3 bases and J by 10 bases, with 13 bases between them. CDR3 loop: CASSILARGEQFF. The CDR3 DNA reads TGTGCCAGTAGTATTTTAGCCCGTGGGGAGCAGTTCTTC.

This clonotype was picked up a small number of times. V and J are TRBV15 and TRBJ2-1; 8 bases fit TRBD1. Trimming cost V 0 bases and J 8 bases; bases outside gene matches: 9. The germline V gene has CDR1 LNHNV and CDR2 YYDKDF (reference sequence). There are 16 residues in the CDR3. CDR3 residues: CATSRDLLTGVDEQFF. In nucleotides, the CDR3 is TGTGCCACCAGCAGAGATCTACTGACAGGGGTGGATGAGCAGTTCTTC.

This clonotype was seen a few times. This chain connects TRBV5-1 to TRBJ2-5; maybe TRBD1 (7 bases). The CDR3 runs to 15 residues. The germline V gene encodes CDR1 SGHRS and CDR2 YFSETQ. The V gene lost 4 bases and the J gene lost 1 base, with 14 bases spanning the gap. The CDR3 coding sequence is TGCGCCAGCAGCCTCCAGGGGGGACTCCAAGAGACCCAGTACTTC. It yields the protein CASSLQGGLQETQYF.